The entry below gives a single TCR beta chain sequence along with its context. These data belong to a study of blood T cell repertoires in COVID-19. The overall study: Collection of acute and convalescent COVID-19 samples took place in the United States, Italy and Spain. Sources were T cells, B-cell-depleted T cells, or PBMCs; the material itself was cDNA or gDNA.

Original processing methods: Amplification of reference gene primers provided the estimated nucleated cell counts. Sequenced by immunoSEQ multiplex PCR; TCRdb stores in-frame clones only, minus some. That table supplies the V and J calls and clone size; D and trimming were determined from the DNA. The sample yields over 200,000 clones, about 83% seen once. Germline lookup yields CDR1 SGHKS and CDR2 YYEKEE (reference sequence). This CDR3 comprises 14 residues. V lost 1 base to trimming and J lost 9 bases; unmatched junction nucleotides: 9. Sequencing was done on a sample of peripheral blood. The sequence was collected from a woman aged 40 to 55 with active or convalescent COVID-19. This chain uses TRBV5-5 with TRBJ1-1, with 7 positions matching TRBD1. CDR3 loop: CASSLLIGTDQAFF. CDR3 nucleotides: TGTGCCAGCAGCTTGCTTATCGGGACAGACCAAGCTTTCTTT.